Sequencing of this T cell receptor beta chain was carried out in a study of T cell repertoires in cytomegalovirus infection. Whole-study context: Recently identified HLA-C-restricted CMV epitopes were used, and well-studied HLA-B-restricted CMV epitopes were used as well. Through public TCR beta signatures, both CMV infection and matching HLA type were indicated.

V dropped 5 bases and J dropped 3 bases, with 18 bases sitting between them. The germline V gene encodes CDR1 SGHAT and CDR2 FQNNGV. The CDR3 sequence is 16 residues long. TCRdb re-analysed the reads in MiXCR, keeping a single row per CDR3 protein. The sample holds 750,000 to 950,000 distinct CDR3 sequences, 29% seen once. Whole-study findings and limits: Dominating the ex vivo response were HLA-C-restricted CMV-specific TCR beta clonotypes.

As to this clonotype: Antigen: not known.

The source material was cultured CD8+ T cells from PBMCs, sampled from culture after CMV antigen stimulation. The source of this sequence is a human donor in good health (CMV status not recorded). Some clones in this sample may be carry-over from other donors' samples. This sequence joins TRBV11-2 and TRBJ2-3, with D tentatively TRBD1 (7 bases). The CDR3 nucleotides are TGTGCCAGCAGCCAACCCAGGGGGGCCTTGACAGATACGCAGTATTTT. Encoded protein: CASSQPRGALTDTQYF.